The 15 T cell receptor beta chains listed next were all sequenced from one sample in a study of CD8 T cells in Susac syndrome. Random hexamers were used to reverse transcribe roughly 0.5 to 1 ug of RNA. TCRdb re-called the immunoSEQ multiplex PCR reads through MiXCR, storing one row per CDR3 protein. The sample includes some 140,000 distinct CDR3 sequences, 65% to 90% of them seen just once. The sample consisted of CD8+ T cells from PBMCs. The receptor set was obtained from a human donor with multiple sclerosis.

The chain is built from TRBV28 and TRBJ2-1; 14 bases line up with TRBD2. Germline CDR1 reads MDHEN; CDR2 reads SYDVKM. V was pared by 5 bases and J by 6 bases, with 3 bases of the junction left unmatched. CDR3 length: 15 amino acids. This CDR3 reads CASSQGTSGGNEQFF. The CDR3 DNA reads TGTGCCAGCAGTCAAGGGACTAGCGGGGGCAATGAGCAGTTCTTC.

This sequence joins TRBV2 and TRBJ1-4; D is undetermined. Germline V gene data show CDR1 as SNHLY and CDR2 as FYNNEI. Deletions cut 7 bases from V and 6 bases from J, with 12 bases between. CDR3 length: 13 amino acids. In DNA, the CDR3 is TGTGCCAGCACGGGATACGGTGATGAAAAACTGTTTTTT. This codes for CASTGYGDEKLFF.

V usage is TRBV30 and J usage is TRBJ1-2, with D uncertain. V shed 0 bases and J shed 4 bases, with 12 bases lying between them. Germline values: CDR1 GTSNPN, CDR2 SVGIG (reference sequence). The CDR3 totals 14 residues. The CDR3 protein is CAWSVSTAGYGYTF. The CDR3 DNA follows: TGTGCCTGGAGTGTGAGCACCGCGGGCTATGGCTACACCTTC.

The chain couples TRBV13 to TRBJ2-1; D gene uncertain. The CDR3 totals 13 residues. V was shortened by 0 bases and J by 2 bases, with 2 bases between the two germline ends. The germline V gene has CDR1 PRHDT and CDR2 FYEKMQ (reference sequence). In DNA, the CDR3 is TGTGCCAGCAGCTTAGGGACCTACAATGAGCAGTTCTTC. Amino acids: CASSLGTYNEQFF.

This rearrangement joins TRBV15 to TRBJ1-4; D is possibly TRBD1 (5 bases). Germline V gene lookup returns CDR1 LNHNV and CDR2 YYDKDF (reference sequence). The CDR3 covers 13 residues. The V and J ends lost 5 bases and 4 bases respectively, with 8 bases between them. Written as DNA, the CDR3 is TGTGCCACCAGCCTCGGGGGTAATGAAAAACTGTTTTTT. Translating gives CATSLGGNEKLFF.

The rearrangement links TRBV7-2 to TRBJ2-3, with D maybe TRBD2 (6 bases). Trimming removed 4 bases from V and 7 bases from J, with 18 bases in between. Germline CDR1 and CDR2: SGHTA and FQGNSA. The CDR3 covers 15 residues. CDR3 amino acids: CASSSLAHTSYTQYF. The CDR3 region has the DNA TGTGCCAGCAGCTCACTAGCTCACACTTCCTATACGCAGTATTTT.

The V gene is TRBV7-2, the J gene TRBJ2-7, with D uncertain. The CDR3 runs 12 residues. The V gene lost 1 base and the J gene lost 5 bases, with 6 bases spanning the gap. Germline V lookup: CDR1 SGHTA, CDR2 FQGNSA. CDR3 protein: CASSLEGNEQYV. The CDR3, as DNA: TGTGCCAGCAGCTTAGAGGGAAACGAGCAGTACGTC.

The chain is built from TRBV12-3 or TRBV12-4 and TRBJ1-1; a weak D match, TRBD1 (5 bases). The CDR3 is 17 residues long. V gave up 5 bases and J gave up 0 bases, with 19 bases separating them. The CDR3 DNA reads TGTGCCAGCAGTCTTACCACCCTGGGGACGTTGAACACTGAAGCTTTCTTT. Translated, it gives CASSLTTLGTLNTEAFF.

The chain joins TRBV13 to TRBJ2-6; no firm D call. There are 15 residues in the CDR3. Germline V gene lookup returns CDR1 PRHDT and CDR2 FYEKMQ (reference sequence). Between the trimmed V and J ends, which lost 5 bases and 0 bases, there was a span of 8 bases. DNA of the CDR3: TGTGCCAGCAGCATCTGGGACTCTGGGGCCAACGTCCTGACTTTC. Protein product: CASSIWDSGANVLTF.

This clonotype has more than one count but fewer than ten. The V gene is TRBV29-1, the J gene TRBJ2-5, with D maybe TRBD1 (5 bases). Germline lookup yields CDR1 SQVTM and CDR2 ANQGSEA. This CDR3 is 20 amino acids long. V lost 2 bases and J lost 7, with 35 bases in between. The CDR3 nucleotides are TGCAGCGTTGAACAAAAGCTAACGAAGCCAGGGCTTGGGTTCGTCTGGACCCAGTACTTC. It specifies CSVEQKLTKPGLGFVWTQYF.

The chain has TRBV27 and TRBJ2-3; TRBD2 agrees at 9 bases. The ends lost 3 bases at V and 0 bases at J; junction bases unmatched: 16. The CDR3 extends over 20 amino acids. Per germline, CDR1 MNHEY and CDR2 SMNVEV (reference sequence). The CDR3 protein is CASSFPRASGDLSSTDTQYF. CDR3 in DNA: TGTGCCAGCAGTTTTCCCAGGGCTAGCGGGGACCTCTCTAGCACAGATACGCAGTATTTT.

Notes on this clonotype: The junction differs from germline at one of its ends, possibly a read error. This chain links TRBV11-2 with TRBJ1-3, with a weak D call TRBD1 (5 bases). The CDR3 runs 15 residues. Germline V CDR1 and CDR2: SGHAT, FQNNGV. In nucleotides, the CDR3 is TGTGCCAGCAGCGCGGGACTCACCTCTGAAAACACCATATATTTT. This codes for CASSAGLTSENTIYF.

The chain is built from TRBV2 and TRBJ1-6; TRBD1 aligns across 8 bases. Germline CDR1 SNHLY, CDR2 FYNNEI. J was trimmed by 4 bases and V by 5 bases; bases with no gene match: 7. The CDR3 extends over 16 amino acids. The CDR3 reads CASSLQDRGYNSPLHF. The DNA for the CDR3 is TGTGCCAGCAGTCTTCAAGACAGGGGATATAATTCACCCCTCCACTTT.

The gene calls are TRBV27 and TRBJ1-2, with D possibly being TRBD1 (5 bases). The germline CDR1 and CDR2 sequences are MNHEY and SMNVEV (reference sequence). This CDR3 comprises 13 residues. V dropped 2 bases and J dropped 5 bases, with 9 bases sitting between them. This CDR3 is CASSLQRTYGYTF. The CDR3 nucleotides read TGTGCCAGCAGTTTACAGAGGACATATGGCTACACCTTC.

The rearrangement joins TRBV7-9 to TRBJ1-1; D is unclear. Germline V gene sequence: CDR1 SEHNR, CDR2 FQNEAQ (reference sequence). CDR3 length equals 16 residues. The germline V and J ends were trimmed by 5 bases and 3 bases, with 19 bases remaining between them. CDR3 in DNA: TGTGCCAGCAGCCACCGATCGTCCCATTCCTACACTGAAGCTTTCTTT. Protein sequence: CASSHRSSHSYTEAFF.